Shown below are 25 T cell receptor beta chains from a single sample sequenced in a study of T cell responses to AZD1222 COVID-19 vaccine (dated by TCRdb to about 2021). In the paper's terms, the time point label means: baseline before first vaccination. The library came from the immunoSEQ multiplex PCR assay. TCRdb obtained this table from immuneACCESS and retained in-frame rearrangements with V and J assigned. These tables miss some clones; where compared with another copy, unresolved V genes account for less than half of the shortfall, and the remainder is unexplained. This sample gives some 96,000 clones in total; around 90% of them show up just once. The biggest ten clones account for 1.5% to 2% of the sample. Source: peripheral blood, taken on day 0 of AZD1222 vaccination. Every receptor here comes from an adult in good health.

The V call is TRBV28, the J call TRBJ1-2; 8 bases are shared with TRBD1. J gave up 0 bases and V 6 bases, and 6 bases lay outside the gene matches. CDR1 is MDHEN, CDR2 SYDVKM, per germline. This CDR3 contains 15 residues. CDR3 nucleotides: TGTGCCAGCAGACCGACAGGGGCCGCTAACTATGGCTACACCTTC. Protein sequence: CASRPTGAANYGYTF.

This clone appeared once. CDR3 nucleotides: TGTGCCAGCTCACCTCAACAGGGGGCTGGGAGCAATCAGCCCCAGCATTTT. It encodes CASSPQQGAGSNQPQHF. This chain connects TRBV18 to TRBJ1-5; 9 bases match TRBD1. Germline CDR1 KGHSH, CDR2 LQKENI. Trimming removed 3 bases from V and 1 base from J; junction bases left unmatched: 7. The CDR3 consists of 17 residues.

CDR3 nucleotides: TGTGCCAGCAGTTTAAACTGGGGGGCTAATGAAAAACTGTTTTTT. Its protein is CASSLNWGANEKLFF. V and J are TRBV28 and TRBJ1-4, with TRBD1 as a possible D gene (5 bases). Germline loops: CDR1 MDHEN, CDR2 SYDVKM. This CDR3 has 15 amino acids. V was trimmed by 2 bases and J by 3 bases, leaving 10 bases between them.

V is TRBV7-9 and J is TRBJ1-1; the match to TRBD1 covers 9 bases. This CDR3 region has 12 residues. J gave up 6 bases and V 11 bases, and 7 bases lay outside the gene matches. CDR1 and CDR2 from the germline V gene are SEHNR and FQNEAQ (reference sequence). CDR3 in DNA: TGTGCCGGCACGACAGGGGGGGCTGAAGCTTTCTTT. Protein sequence: CAGTTGGAEAFF.

The V call is TRBV19, the J call TRBJ1-2; unclear D gene. The CDR3 has 14 amino acids. Deletions cut 1 base from V and 7 bases from J, with 13 bases between. Germline V gene sequence: CDR1 LNHDA, CDR2 SQIVND (reference sequence). The CDR3 coding sequence is TGTGCCAGTAGTATAGCGACGAAAACAGTTGGCTACACCTTC. It is translated as CASSIATKTVGYTF.

The chain combines TRBV5-1 with TRBJ2-7; TRBD2 aligns across 11 bases. J was trimmed by 4 bases and V by 2 bases; bases with no gene match: 8. Germline-derived CDR1 and CDR2 are SGHRS and YFSETQ. The CDR3 spans 16 residues. The CDR3 spells CASSLKPGLADYEQYF. CDR3 nucleotides: TGCGCCAGCAGCTTAAAGCCGGGACTAGCGGATTACGAGCAGTACTTC.

This sequence joins TRBV28 and TRBJ1-5; D call uncertain. V lost 7 bases, J lost 2 bases, and 6 bases lay in between. The CDR3 has 12 amino acids. Germline CDR1 is MDHEN and CDR2 is SYDVKM. This chain's CDR3 is CASNTGNQPQHF. The CDR3 coding sequence is TGTGCCAGCAATACAGGCAATCAGCCCCAGCATTTT. Looking up the rest from reference TRBV28 and TRBJ1-5 gives the full variable domain: DVKVTQSSRYLVKRTGEKVFLECVQDMDHENMFWYRQDPGLGLRLIYFSYDVKMKEKGDIPEGYSVSREKKERFSLILESASTNQTSMYLCASNTGNQPQHFGDGTRLSIL.

This chain links TRBV5-4 with TRBJ2-7, with D tentatively TRBD1 or TRBD2 (5 bases each). The V end lost 6 bases, the J end lost 8 bases, and 15 bases lay between the germline ends. CDR3 size: 12 residues. Germline CDR1 and CDR2: SGHNT and YYREEE (reference sequence). The CDR3 coding sequence is TGTGCCAGCAACGTGTATGAGGGGAAGCAGTACTTC. Amino acids: CASNVYEGKQYF.

This clone was counted a few times. The chain has TRBV7-8 and TRBJ1-6; TRBD1 agrees at 7 bases. This CDR3 has 16 residues. Germline CDR1 is SGHVS and CDR2 is FQNEAQ. The V and J ends lost 1 base and 7 bases, in that order; junction bases with no gene match: 7. The CDR3 spells CASSLVWQGVNSPLHF. CDR3 bases: TGTGCCAGCAGCTTAGTATGGCAGGGGGTAAATTCACCCCTCCACTTT.

The chain joins TRBV5-1 to TRBJ2-2, with TRBD2 as a possible D gene (6 bases). The CDR3 runs 17 residues. With 0 bases removed from V and 1 base from J, the gap between germline ends came to 13 bases. Germline loops: CDR1 SGHRS, CDR2 YFSETQ. The CDR3 sequence is CASSLELGSGNTGELFF. CDR3 DNA sequence: TGCGCCAGCAGCTTGGAGCTGGGTAGCGGGAACACCGGGGAGCTGTTTTTT.

This sequence joins TRBV9 and TRBJ2-1; perhaps TRBD2 as D (7 bases). With 1 base removed from V and 5 bases from J, the gap between germline ends came to 13 bases. Per germline, CDR1 SGDLS and CDR2 YYNGEE. The CDR3 is 15 residues long. Here the CDR3 reads CASSVRGASDNEQFF. CDR3 nucleotides: TGTGCCAGCAGCGTACGGGGGGCGTCCGACAATGAGCAGTTCTTC.

The rearrangement uses TRBV19 and TRBJ1-6; TRBD1 matches at 7 bases. With 6 bases clipped from V and 7 bases from J, the junction kept 12 bases outside the gene matches. The CDR3 contains 16 residues. Germline V CDR1 and CDR2: LNHDA, SQIVND (reference sequence). CDR3 nucleotide sequence: TGTGCCAGTAGGGGCAGGGGGACTTGGCAAAATTCACCCCTCCACTTT. Amino acid sequence: CASRGRGTWQNSPLHF.

CDR3 residues: CASRLGTAETEAFF. CDR3 in DNA: TGTGCCAGCAGGCTCGGGACAGCTGAGACTGAAGCTTTCTTT. The V gene is TRBV14, the J gene TRBJ1-1; 7 nucleotides align to TRBD1. In germline, CDR1 is SGHDN, CDR2 FVKESK. The CDR3 loop spans 14 amino acids. V was pared by 6 bases and J by 5 bases, with 9 bases of the junction left unmatched.

The chain carries TRBV15 and TRBJ2-3; D is perhaps TRBD1 or TRBD2 (5 bases each). Germline V lookup: CDR1 LNHNV, CDR2 YYDKDF (reference sequence). The length of the CDR3 is 14 residues. Deletions cut 0 bases from V and 6 bases from J, with 10 bases between. CDR3: CATSRDREGDTQYF. The CDR3 DNA reads as TGTGCCACCAGCAGAGATCGCGAGGGGGATACGCAGTATTTT.

The rearrangement uses TRBV10-3 and TRBJ2-1, with D unresolved. Trimming pared 8 bases from V and 3 bases from J, leaving 8 bases between. The CDR3 sequence is 12 residues long. The germline gives CDR1 ENHRY, CDR2 SYGVKD. CDR3 protein: CAIGKDYNEQFF. CDR3 DNA: TGTGCCATCGGAAAGGACTACAATGAGCAGTTCTTC.

The chain has TRBV28 and TRBJ2-4, with D uncertain. This CDR3 is built from 13 residues. V dropped 6 bases and J dropped 1 base, with 7 bases sitting between them. Germline CDR1 reads MDHEN; CDR2 reads SYDVKM. CDR3: CASRLRAKNIQYF. CDR3 nucleotides: TGTGCCAGCAGGCTTCGGGCCAAAAACATTCAGTACTTC.

This sequence joins TRBV2 and TRBJ1-1, with 9 positions matching TRBD1. Losses at the gene ends were 10 bases for V and 2 bases for J; bases not matched to a gene: 20. The germline gives CDR1 SNHLY, CDR2 FYNNEI. The CDR3 has 18 amino acids. The chain's CDR3 is CATQGTGKVWGQNTEAFF. The CDR3 DNA reads as TGTGCCACCCAAGGGACAGGGAAGGTTTGGGGACAAAACACTGAAGCTTTCTTT.

The chain links TRBV4-2 to TRBJ2-1; D assignment may be TRBD1 or TRBD2 (5 bases each). Trimming removed 1 base at V and 7 bases at J, with 11 bases between. Germline V gene lookup returns CDR1 LGHNA and CDR2 YNFKEQ. The CDR3 covers 14 residues. CDR3 sequence (DNA): TGTGCCAGCAGCCAAGCCAGTGGGGGTAATGAGCAGTTCTTC. This translates into CASSQASGGNEQFF.

This sequence joins TRBV2 and TRBJ2-2; no definite D call. CDR1 and CDR2 (germline): SNHLY, FYNNEI. Trimming removed 2 bases from V and 4 bases from J, with 5 bases in between. This CDR3 has 13 amino acids. The CDR3 protein is CASSERFTGELFF. CDR3 DNA sequence: TGTGCCAGCAGTGAAAGGTTCACCGGGGAGCTGTTTTTT. The entire variable domain, with the rest obtained from reference TRBV2 and TRBJ2-2, is as follows: EPEVTQTPSHQVTQMGQEVILRCVPISNHLYFYWYRQILGQKVEFLVSFYNNEISEKSEIFDDQFSVERPDGSNFTLKIRSTKLEDSAMYFCASSERFTGELFFGEGSRLTVL.

There are a few counts of this clone. The rearrangement joins TRBV20-1 to TRBJ1-5, with D possibly matching TRBD1 (5 bases). CDR1 and CDR2 from the germline V gene are DFQATT and SNEGSKA (reference sequence). The ends were cut back, 3 bases at V and 8 bases at J, with 20 bases in the middle. CDR3 length: 15 amino acids. The CDR3 nucleotides are TGCAGTGCTAGTGGCCTTAGAGGGCCGGGGGAGCCCCAGCATTTT. Translated, it gives CSASGLRGPGEPQHF.

The rearrangement links TRBV10-3 to TRBJ2-2; 8 bases fit TRBD2. Trimming removed 2 bases from V and 3 bases from J; junction bases left unmatched: 2. The length of the CDR3 is 15 residues. From germline, CDR1 is ENHRY and CDR2 SYGVKD. The CDR3 protein is CAISEEREHTGELFF. The DNA of the CDR3 is TGTGCCATCAGTGAGGAGCGGGAGCACACCGGGGAGCTGTTTTTT.

The rearrangement joins TRBV7-9 to TRBJ1-2, with TRBD1 identical over 7 bases. Germline assignment: CDR1 SEHNR and CDR2 FQNEAQ (reference sequence). The CDR3 has 14 amino acids. The trim removed 5 bases at V and 2 bases at J, leaving 5 bases unmatched. CDR3: CASSPGQANYGYTF. Here the CDR3 DNA reads TGTGCCAGCAGCCCAGGACAGGCGAACTATGGCTACACCTTC.

The rearrangement uses TRBV19 and TRBJ2-1; 16 bases fit TRBD2. With 6 bases clipped from V and 1 base from J, the junction kept 12 bases outside the gene matches. Germline loops: CDR1 LNHDA, CDR2 SQIVND (reference sequence). The CDR3 is 20 residues long. In DNA form, the CDR3 reads TGTGCCAGTAGATCAGGGACTAGCGGGAGGGCCGCTTGGTCCTACAATGAGCAGTTCTTC. Protein product: CASRSGTSGRAAWSYNEQFF. The variable domain in full, completed from reference TRBV19 and TRBJ2-1, reads DGGITQSPKYLFRKEGQNVTLSCEQNLNHDAMYWYRQDPGQGLRLIYYSQIVNDFQKGDIAEGYSVSREKKESFPLTVTSAQKNPTAFYLCASRSGTSGRAAWSYNEQFFGPGTRLTVL.

This clone has just a few counts. The J gene is TRBJ1-2, the V gene TRBV6-6, with a tentative D call TRBD1 (6 bases). The CDR3 has 13 amino acids. V shed 6 bases and J shed 8 bases, with 16 bases lying between them. Germline loops: CDR1 MNHNY, CDR2 SVGAGI (reference sequence). DNA of the CDR3: TGTGCCAGCAGCCTCGGGGGGCAATCGGGCTACACCTTC. It codes for CASSLGGQSGYTF.

J is TRBJ1-4 and V is TRBV30; D not resolved. The CDR3 covers 16 residues. V dropped 1 base and J dropped 0 bases, with 12 bases sitting between them. Germline CDR1 GTSNPN, CDR2 SVGIG (reference sequence). The DNA of the CDR3 is TGTGCCTGGAGTGGATCCTTCCTCCCAACTAATGAAAAACTGTTTTTT. The encoded protein is CAWSGSFLPTNEKLFF.